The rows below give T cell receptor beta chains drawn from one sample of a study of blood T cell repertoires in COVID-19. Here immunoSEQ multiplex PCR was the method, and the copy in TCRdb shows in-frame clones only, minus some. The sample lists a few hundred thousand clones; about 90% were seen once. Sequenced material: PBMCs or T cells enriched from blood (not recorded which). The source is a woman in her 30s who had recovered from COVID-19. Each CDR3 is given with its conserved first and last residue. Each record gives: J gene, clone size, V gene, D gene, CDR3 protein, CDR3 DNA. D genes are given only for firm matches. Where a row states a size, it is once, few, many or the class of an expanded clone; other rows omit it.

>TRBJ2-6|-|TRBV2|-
CASSVGSVLTF
TGTGCCAGCAGTGTCGGTAGCGTCCTGACTTTC
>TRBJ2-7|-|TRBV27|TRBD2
CASSLSGGLAGGGEQYF
TGTGCCAGCAGTTTATCAGGGGGTCTAGCGGGGGGTGGAGAGCAGTACTTC
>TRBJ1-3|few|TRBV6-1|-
CASSEGWREPGNTIYF
TGTGCCAGCAGTGAAGGGTGGCGGGAGCCTGGAAACACCATATATTTT
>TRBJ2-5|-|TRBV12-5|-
CASGPEGGARGETQYF
TGTGCTAGTGGTCCCGAGGGCGGGGCCCGGGGGGAGACCCAGTACTTC
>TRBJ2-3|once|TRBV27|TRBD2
CASSLWTSGGADTQYF
TGTGCCAGCAGTTTATGGACTAGCGGGGGGGCAGATACGCAGTATTTT
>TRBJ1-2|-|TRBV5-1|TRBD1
CASSTTGANYGYTF
TGCGCCAGCAGCACAACAGGGGCTAACTATGGCTACACCTTC
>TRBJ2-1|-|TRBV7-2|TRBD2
CASSTSGGAREQFF
TGTGCCAGCTCTACTAGCGGGGGGGCCCGGGAGCAGTTCTTC
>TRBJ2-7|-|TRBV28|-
CASSFSRATYEQYF
TGTGCCAGCAGTTTCTCCAGGGCTACCTACGAGCAGTACTTC
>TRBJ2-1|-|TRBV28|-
CASSFQLYNEQFF
TGTGCCAGCAGTTTTCAACTCTACAATGAGCAGTTCTTC
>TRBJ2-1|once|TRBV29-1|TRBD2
CSVEERGLAGADYNEQFF
TGCAGCGTTGAAGAGCGAGGACTAGCGGGGGCCGACTACAATGAGCAGTTCTTC
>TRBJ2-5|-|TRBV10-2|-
CASGRQTGETQYF
TGCGCCAGCGGACGACAGACCGGGGAGACCCAGTACTTC
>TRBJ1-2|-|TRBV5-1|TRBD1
CASSFDQGASALDYGYTF
TGCGCCAGCAGCTTCGATCAGGGGGCGAGCGCCCTCGACTATGGCTACACCTTC
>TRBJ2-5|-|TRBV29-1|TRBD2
CSVEERGGRETQYF
TGCAGCGTTGAAGAGCGGGGGGGCAGGGAGACCCAGTACTTC
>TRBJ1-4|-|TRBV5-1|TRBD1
CASSPTGDREKLFF
TGCGCCAGCAGCCCAACAGGGGATCGTGAAAAACTGTTTTTT
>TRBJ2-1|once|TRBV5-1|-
CASGPGGSYNEQFF
TGCGCCAGCGGCCCCGGGGGCTCCTACAATGAGCAGTTCTTC
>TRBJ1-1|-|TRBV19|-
CASSIGTPNTEAFF
TGTGCCAGTAGTATAGGGACACCGAACACTGAAGCTTTCTTT
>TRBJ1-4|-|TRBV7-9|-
CASSLTRPDRLNEKLFF
TGTGCCAGCAGCTTGACCCGGCCCGACAGGCTAAATGAAAAACTGTTTTTT
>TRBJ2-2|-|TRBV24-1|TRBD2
CATMTSGSAGELFF
TGTGCCACGATGACTAGCGGCAGCGCCGGGGAGCTGTTTTTT
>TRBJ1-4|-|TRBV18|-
CASSRDREKLFF
TGTGCCAGCTCCCGCGACAGGGAAAAACTGTTTTTT
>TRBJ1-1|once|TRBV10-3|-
CAITGRENTEAFF
TGTGCCATCACAGGCAGGGAAAACACTGAAGCTTTCTTT
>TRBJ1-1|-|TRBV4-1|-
CASSQVEERTEAFF
TGCGCCAGCAGCCAAGTTGAGGAAAGGACTGAAGCTTTCTTT
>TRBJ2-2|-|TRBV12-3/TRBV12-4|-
CASSLQITGELFF
TGTGCCAGCAGTTTACAGATCACCGGGGAGCTGTTTTTT
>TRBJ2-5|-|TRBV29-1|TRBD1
CSMSRTAWGQGGGEETQYF
TGCAGCATGAGCCGTACGGCGTGGGGACAGGGGGGCGGCGAGGAGACCCAGTACTTC
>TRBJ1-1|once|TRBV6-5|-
CASRFPGSSGEAFF
TGTGCCAGCAGATTCCCAGGGTCATCGGGCGAAGCTTTCTTT
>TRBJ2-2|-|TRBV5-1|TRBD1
CASSSKGAVGELFF
TGCGCCAGCAGCTCCAAGGGGGCGGTCGGGGAGCTGTTTTTT
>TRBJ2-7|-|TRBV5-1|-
CASSLGQDEQYF
TGCGCCAGCAGCTTGGGTCAGGACGAGCAGTACTTC
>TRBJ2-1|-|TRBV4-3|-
CASSQDEALEQFF
TGCGCCAGCAGCCAAGATGAGGCCCTTGAGCAGTTCTTC
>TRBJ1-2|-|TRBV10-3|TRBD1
CAISERTGVFYGYTF
TGTGCCATCAGTGAACGGACAGGGGTCTTCTATGGCTACACCTTC
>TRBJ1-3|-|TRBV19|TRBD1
CASSARQGAGNTIYF
TGTGCCAGTAGCGCGCGACAGGGCGCAGGAAACACCATATATTTT
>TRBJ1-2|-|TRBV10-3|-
CAISGSGNYGYTF
TGTGCCATCAGTGGATCCGGGAACTATGGCTACACCTTC
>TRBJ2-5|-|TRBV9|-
CASSVGRAQETQYF
TGTGCCAGCAGCGTAGGTAGAGCCCAAGAGACCCAGTACTTC
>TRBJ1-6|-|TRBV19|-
CASSGQGSYNSPLHF
TGTGCCAGTAGTGGGCAGGGCTCCTATAATTCACCCCTCCACTTT
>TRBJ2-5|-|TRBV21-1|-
CASSKGPERGIQETQYF
TGTGCCAGCAGCAAAGGCCCGGAGCGGGGGATCCAAGAGACCCAGTACTTC
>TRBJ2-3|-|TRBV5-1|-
CASSPTADTQYF
TGCGCCAGCAGCCCAACGGCAGATACGCAGTATTTT
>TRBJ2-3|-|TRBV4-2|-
CASSQDPSGVDTQYF
TGTGCCAGCAGCCAAGATCCGTCCGGGGTAGATACGCAGTATTTT
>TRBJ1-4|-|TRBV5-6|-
CASSQGQPTNEKLFF
TGTGCCAGCAGCCAAGGACAACCAACTAATGAAAAACTGTTTTTT
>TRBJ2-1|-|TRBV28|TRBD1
CAGQGDSEQFF
TGTGCCGGACAGGGGGACTCTGAGCAGTTCTTC
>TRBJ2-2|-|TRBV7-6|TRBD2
CASSLLAGGNTGELFF
TGTGCCAGCAGCTTATTAGCGGGGGGAAACACCGGGGAGCTGTTTTTT
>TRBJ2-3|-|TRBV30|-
CAWTPSTDTQYF
TGTGCCTGGACCCCGTCCACAGATACGCAGTATTTT
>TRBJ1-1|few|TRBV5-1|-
CASSLDTSGTEAFF
TGCGCCAGCAGCTTGGACACCTCAGGGACTGAAGCTTTCTTT
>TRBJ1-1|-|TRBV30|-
CAWSIRGTEAFF
TGTGCCTGGAGTATCAGAGGGACTGAAGCTTTCTTT
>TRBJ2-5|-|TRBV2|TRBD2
CASSVGLAGGQETQYF
TGTGCCAGCAGTGTGGGGCTAGCGGGGGGCCAAGAGACCCAGTACTTC
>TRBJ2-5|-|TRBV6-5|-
CASIFSGKRQETQYF
TGTGCCAGCATCTTTTCGGGGAAACGCCAAGAGACCCAGTACTTC
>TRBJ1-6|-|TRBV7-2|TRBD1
CASTLTGDRYSPLHF
TGTGCCAGCACCCTTACGGGGGACAGGTATTCACCCCTCCACTTT
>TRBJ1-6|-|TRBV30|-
CAWRTVLNSPLHF
TGTGCCTGGAGGACAGTCCTTAATTCACCCCTCCACTTT
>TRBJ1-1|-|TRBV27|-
CASSSGSEAFF
TGTGCCAGCAGTTCGGGGTCTGAAGCTTTCTTT
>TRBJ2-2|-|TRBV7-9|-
CASSQTPGDTGELFF
TGTGCCAGCAGTCAAACGCCGGGGGACACCGGGGAGCTGTTTTTT
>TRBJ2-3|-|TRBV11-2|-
CASSPRITDTQYF
TGTGCCAGCAGCCCCAGGATCACAGATACGCAGTATTTT
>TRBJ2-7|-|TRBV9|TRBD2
CASSASSGGAYEQYF
TGTGCCAGCAGCGCCTCTAGCGGGGGGGCTTACGAGCAGTACTTC
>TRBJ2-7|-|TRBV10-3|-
CAITPGSPDEQYF
TGTGCCATCACCCCGGGAAGTCCCGACGAGCAGTACTTC
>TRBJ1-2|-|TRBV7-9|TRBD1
CASSSTGTVNYGYTF
TGTGCCAGCAGCTCGACCGGGACAGTTAACTATGGCTACACCTTC
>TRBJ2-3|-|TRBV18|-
CASSPRETSTDTQYF
TGTGCCAGCTCACCACGGGAGACTAGCACAGATACGCAGTATTTT